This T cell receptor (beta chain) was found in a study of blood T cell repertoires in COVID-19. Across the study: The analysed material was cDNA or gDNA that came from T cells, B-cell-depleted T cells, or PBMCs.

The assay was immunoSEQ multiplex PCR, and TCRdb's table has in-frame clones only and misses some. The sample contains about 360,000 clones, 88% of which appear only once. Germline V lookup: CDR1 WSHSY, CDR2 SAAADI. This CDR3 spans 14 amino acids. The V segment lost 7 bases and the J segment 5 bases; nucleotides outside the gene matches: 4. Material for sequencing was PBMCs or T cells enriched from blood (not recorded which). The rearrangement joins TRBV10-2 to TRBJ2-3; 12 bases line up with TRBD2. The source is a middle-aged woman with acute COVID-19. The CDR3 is CASTPSGGGDTQYF. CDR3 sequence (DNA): TGCGCCAGCACCCCTAGCGGGGGGGGAGATACGCAGTATTTT.